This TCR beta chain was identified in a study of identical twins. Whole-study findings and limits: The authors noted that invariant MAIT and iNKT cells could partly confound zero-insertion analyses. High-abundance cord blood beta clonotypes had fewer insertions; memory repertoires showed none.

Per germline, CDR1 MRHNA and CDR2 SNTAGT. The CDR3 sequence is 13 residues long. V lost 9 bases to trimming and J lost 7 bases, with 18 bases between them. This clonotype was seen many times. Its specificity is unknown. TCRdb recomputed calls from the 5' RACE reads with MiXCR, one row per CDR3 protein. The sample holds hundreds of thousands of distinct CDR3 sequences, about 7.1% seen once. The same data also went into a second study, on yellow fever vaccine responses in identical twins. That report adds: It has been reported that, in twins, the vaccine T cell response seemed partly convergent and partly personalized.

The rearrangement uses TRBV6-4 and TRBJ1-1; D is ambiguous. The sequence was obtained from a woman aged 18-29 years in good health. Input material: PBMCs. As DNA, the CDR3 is TGTGCCAGAGAACAAGGATTTTCGGGTGAAGCTTTCTTT. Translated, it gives CAREQGFSGEAFF.